These 28 T cell receptor beta chains were all obtained from the same sample, sequenced in a study of graft-versus-host responses after intestinal transplantation. Produced via immunoSEQ multiplex PCR; TCRdb's table is partial and in-frame only. The sample includes over 20,000 clones, approximately 92% seen only once; the top ten take 43%. The sequenced sample was PBMCs, obtained about 37 weeks after intestinal transplant. These receptors all stem from a human patient who received an intestinal transplant, so some T cells may come from the graft donor.

The chain is built from TRBV7-9 and TRBJ1-1; D remains unclear. Germline V gives CDR1 SEHNR, CDR2 FQNEAQ (reference sequence). The V gene lost 8 bases and the J gene lost 2 bases, with 9 bases spanning the gap. This CDR3 has 12 residues. The CDR3 sequence: CASGPYNTEAFF. The CDR3 DNA is TGTGCCAGCGGTCCCTACAACACTGAAGCTTTCTTT.

Only a few counts were recorded for this clone. This sequence joins TRBV6-5 and TRBJ2-7, with 8 bases lining up with TRBD1. The CDR3 is 15 residues long. Losses at the gene ends were 0 bases for V and 6 bases for J; bases not matched to a gene: 7. The V gene's germline CDR1 is MNHEY and CDR2 SVGAGI. The CDR3 DNA follows: TGTGCCAGCAGTTACTCGCGGACAGGGCTTACCGAGCAGTACTTC. Encoded protein: CASSYSRTGLTEQYF.

The rearrangement links TRBV5-1 to TRBJ2-3; D remains ambiguous. The CDR3 is 13 amino acids. Trimming removed 0 bases from V and 2 bases from J, with 4 bases in between. CDR1 is SGHRS, CDR2 YFSETQ, per germline. In DNA, the CDR3 is TGCGCCAGCAGCTTGGTGGTCACAGATACGCAGTATTTT. Protein product: CASSLVVTDTQYF.

The chain links TRBV9 to TRBJ2-1; either TRBD1 or TRBD2 may supply D (6 bases each). The germline V and J ends were trimmed by 0 bases and 6 bases, with 13 bases remaining between them. The CDR3 has 15 residues. Germline V lookup: CDR1 SGDLS, CDR2 YYNGEE. DNA of the CDR3: TGTGCCAGCAGCGTAGTGGGGGGCCCCTCCAATGAGCAGTTCTTC. Residues: CASSVVGGPSNEQFF.

The chain carries TRBV19 and TRBJ2-7; 7 bases match TRBD1. Per the germline V gene, CDR1 is LNHDA and CDR2 is SQIVND (reference sequence). V trimming: 5 bases; J trimming: 0 bases; junction bases outside the gene matches: 1. The CDR3 is made up of 13 amino acids. The CDR3 region has the DNA TGTGCCAGTAGTGGGGACAGCTCCTACGAGCAGTACTTC. Its protein product is CASSGDSSYEQYF.

V usage is TRBV12-2 and J usage is TRBJ1-3. TRBV12-2 counts as a pseudogene. There are 19 residues in the CDR3. CDR3 amino acids: CASRTTRTLEKITGNTIYF. The CDR3 DNA is TGTGCAAGTCGCACGACGAGGACCCTCGAGAAGATCACTGGAAACACCATATATTTT.

This clone has a handful of counts. V usage is TRBV11-2 and J usage is TRBJ2-3; either TRBD1 or TRBD2 may fit D (7 bases each). Germline V CDR1 and CDR2: SGHAT, FQNNGV. The CDR3 length is 15 residues. Trimming pared 5 bases from V and 5 bases from J, leaving 17 bases between. CDR3 region: CASSGAGQPEDTQYF. The CDR3 nucleotides are TGTGCCAGCAGCGGAGCGGGACAGCCAGAAGATACGCAGTATTTT.

This chain connects TRBV2 to TRBJ1-1; D gene uncertain. V lost 5 bases, J lost 0 bases, and 10 bases lay in between. The germline V gene encodes CDR1 SNHLY and CDR2 FYNNEI. The CDR3 extends over 14 amino acids. This CDR3 reads CASSPGRLNTEAFF. The CDR3 region has the DNA TGTGCCAGCAGTCCCGGTCGATTGAACACTGAAGCTTTCTTT.

The CDR3 region is CASSIEVRQYTGELFF. Written as DNA, the CDR3 is TGTGCCAGTAGTATTGAGGTGCGTCAGTACACCGGGGAGCTGTTTTTT. The V and J genes are TRBV19 and TRBJ2-2; no clear D gene. Per germline, CDR1 LNHDA and CDR2 SQIVND (reference sequence). The CDR3 has 16 residues. Trimming shortened V by 3 bases and J by 3 bases, and 14 bases separated the two germline ends. Drawing the rest from reference TRBV19 and TRBJ2-2, the complete variable domain is DGGITQSPKYLFRKEGQNVTLSCEQNLNHDAMYWYRQDPGQGLRLIYYSQIVNDFQKGDIAEGYSVSREKKESFPLTVTSAQKNPTAFYLCASSIEVRQYTGELFFGEGSRLTVL.

The chain has TRBV7-2 and TRBJ1-6; TRBD1 is a possible D gene (5 bases). Trimming pared 2 bases from V and 9 bases from J, leaving 14 bases between. Germline assignment: CDR1 SGHTA and CDR2 FQGNSA. This CDR3 has 15 amino acids. The CDR3 coding sequence is TGTGCCAGCAGCTTATTGACAGCCCGAGCTTCACCCCTCCACTTT. Its translation: CASSLLTARASPLHF.

This clone occurred once. The chain couples TRBV5-1 to TRBJ2-1, with D uncertain. The CDR3 is 16 amino acids. Germline V CDR1 and CDR2: SGHRS, YFSETQ. V was cut by 0 bases and J by 9 bases, with 19 bases left in between. As DNA, the CDR3 is TGCGCCAGCAGCTTGGAACTTTCTCAGCTCCGGAGTGAGCAGTTCTTC. Amino acid sequence: CASSLELSQLRSEQFF.

The V and J genes are TRBV4-1 and TRBJ1-2; D gene unclear. Germline CDR1 and CDR2: MGHRA and YSYEKL. V gave up 1 base and J gave up 5 bases, with 20 bases separating them. The CDR3 totals 17 residues. CDR3 amino acids: CASSQGPFPRPRYGYTF. As DNA, the CDR3 is TGCGCCAGCAGCCAAGGACCCTTCCCGAGACCCAGGTATGGCTACACCTTC.

This chain joins TRBV7-9 and TRBJ2-1, with 9 bases lining up with TRBD2. This CDR3 contains 13 residues. The germline V gene has CDR1 SEHNR and CDR2 FQNEAQ (reference sequence). With V trimmed by 4 bases and J by 9 bases, 4 bases remained unmatched. CDR3 DNA: TGTGCCAGCAGCTCGGGGCGGGAGGGTGAGCAGTTCTTC. Its translation is CASSSGREGEQFF.

This clone appeared a single time. The chain combines TRBV5-4 with TRBJ2-7; 9 bases are a match to TRBD2. The CDR3 consists of 15 residues. The ends lost 2 bases at V and 4 bases at J; junction bases unmatched: 7. Germline CDR1 and CDR2: SGHNT and YYREEE (reference sequence). The CDR3 protein is CASSLGGREGYEQYF. In DNA form, the CDR3 reads TGTGCCAGCAGCTTAGGCGGGAGGGAAGGATACGAGCAGTACTTC.

This clone came up once. The chain is built from TRBV11-2 and TRBJ1-1; 7 bases are shared with TRBD1. The CDR3 is 18 amino acids. Germline CDR1 is SGHAT and CDR2 is FQNNGV. Trimming at V came to 8 bases and at J to 0 bases, leaving 18 bases not matched to a gene. DNA of the CDR3: TGTGCCAGCGGAAAGGGCACAGGGGAATTGACTATGAACACTGAAGCTTTCTTT. Protein: CASGKGTGELTMNTEAFF.

The chain uses TRBV5-1 and TRBJ1-2; D not resolved. Deletions cut 2 bases from V and 10 bases from J, with 18 bases between. The germline V gene has CDR1 SGHRS and CDR2 YFSETQ. The CDR3 sequence is 14 residues long. CDR3 in DNA: TGCGCCAGCAGCTTTCCGACCCTAGAGCGTGACTACACCTTC. It yields the protein CASSFPTLERDYTF.

The rearrangement uses TRBV5-1 and TRBJ2-3, with D perhaps TRBD2 (5 bases). The CDR3 has 17 residues. Per germline, CDR1 SGHRS and CDR2 YFSETQ. V was shortened by 4 bases and J by 0 bases, with 18 bases between the two germline ends. The CDR3 sequence is CASSVGGAALSTDTQYF. As DNA, the CDR3 is TGCGCCAGCAGCGTCGGAGGAGCGGCCCTTAGCACAGATACGCAGTATTTT.

J is TRBJ2-7 and V is TRBV28, with 8 nucleotides matching TRBD2. Germline V gene sequence: CDR1 MDHEN, CDR2 SYDVKM. J lost 0 bases, V lost 6 bases, and 7 bases had no gene match. There are 15 residues in the CDR3. This chain's CDR3 is CASRPTSGFSYEQYF. The CDR3 bases are TGTGCCAGCAGACCTACTAGCGGATTCTCCTACGAGCAGTACTTC.

The chain combines TRBV11-2 with TRBJ2-5; D unresolved. V was shortened by 6 bases and J by 0 bases, with 14 bases between the two germline ends. This CDR3 is built from 15 residues. Germline CDR1 is SGHAT and CDR2 is FQNNGV. The CDR3 loop is CASRREIMYQETQYF. The CDR3 DNA reads TGTGCCAGCAGAAGGGAAATAATGTACCAAGAGACCCAGTACTTC.

This chain connects TRBV5-1 to TRBJ2-7; 9 bases fit TRBD2. The CDR3 totals 15 residues. From germline, CDR1 is SGHRS and CDR2 YFSETQ. The ends lost 0 bases at V and 3 bases at J; junction bases unmatched: 4. CDR3: CASSLETSGLYEQYF. The CDR3 DNA reads TGCGCCAGCAGCTTGGAGACTAGCGGACTCTACGAGCAGTACTTC.

The chain combines TRBV6-5 with TRBJ1-2, with 8 nucleotides matching TRBD1. This CDR3 spans 15 amino acids. The ends lost 2 bases at V and 8 bases at J; junction bases unmatched: 10. Germline CDR1 is MNHEY and CDR2 is SVGAGI. This chain's CDR3 is CASSYKVQGADGYTF. The CDR3, as DNA: TGTGCCAGCAGTTACAAAGTGCAGGGGGCGGACGGCTACACCTTC.

The chain joins TRBV6-1 to TRBJ2-5; D ambiguous. Germline V CDR1 and CDR2: MNHNS, SASEGT. Between the trimmed V and J ends, which lost 1 base and 4 bases, there was a span of 10 bases. The CDR3 length is 14 residues. In nucleotides, the CDR3 is TGTGCCAGCAGTGAAGGGGCAGCACTAGAGACCCAGTACTTC. Protein: CASSEGAALETQYF.

This chain joins TRBV6-1 and TRBJ2-5, with 9 bases aligning to TRBD2. The CDR3 length is 15 residues. V trimming: 4 bases; J trimming: 5 bases; junction bases outside the gene matches: 8. CDR1 and CDR2 from the germline V gene are MNHNS and SASEGT. Here the CDR3 reads CASSALSGRGETQYF. CDR3 bases: TGTGCCAGCAGTGCCCTTAGCGGGAGAGGGGAGACCCAGTACTTC.

This chain uses TRBV29-1 with TRBJ2-7; D is possibly TRBD1 or TRBD2 (5 bases each). This CDR3 region has 11 residues. The V gene's germline CDR1 is SQVTM and CDR2 ANQGSEA. The V and J ends lost 5 bases and 2 bases respectively, with 7 bases between them. The CDR3 DNA is TGCAGCGTTAAGGGACCCTACGAGCAGTACTTC. It translates to CSVKGPYEQYF.

The chain couples TRBV11-2 to TRBJ2-2; perhaps TRBD1 as D (6 bases). V was trimmed by 3 bases and J by 0 bases, leaving 8 bases between them. The V gene's germline CDR1 is SGHAT and CDR2 FQNNGV. This CDR3 has 15 residues. The CDR3 bases are TGTGCCAGCAGCTTCCGGACAGCGAACACCGGGGAGCTGTTTTTT. It specifies CASSFRTANTGELFF.

The CDR3 region has the DNA TGTGCCAGTAGTGTCCCAGCAGGAAGGAATGAGCAGTTCTTC. This sequence encodes CASSVPAGRNEQFF. The chain combines TRBV19 with TRBJ2-1; D not certain. This CDR3 is 14 amino acids long. Germline V CDR1 and CDR2: LNHDA, SQIVND (reference sequence). V lost 5 bases and J 7 bases, leaving 15 bases between the germline ends.

The V gene is TRBV4-2, the J gene TRBJ2-7; TRBD2 matches 11 bases. Germline CDR1 is LGHNA and CDR2 is YNFKEQ. V trimming: 5 bases; J trimming: 0 bases; junction bases outside the gene matches: 12. This CDR3 has 18 residues. DNA for the CDR3: TGTGCCAGCAGCTTGATTATACTAGCGGGAGACACCTCCTACGAGCAGTACTTC. Protein sequence: CASSLIILAGDTSYEQYF.

V usage is TRBV10-3 and J usage is TRBJ2-7; the D is unclear. The CDR3 length is 12 residues. CDR1 and CDR2 from the germline V gene are ENHRY and SYGVKD. V gave up 8 bases and J gave up 0 bases, with 8 bases separating them. CDR3 DNA: TGTGCCATCTTCGGCAGCTCCTACGAGCAGTACTTC. This encodes CAIFGSSYEQYF.